Listed below are T cell receptor beta chains from one sample, sequenced in a study of shared clonotypes between healthy human individuals. Profiling relied on immunoSEQ multiplex PCR, and the TCRdb table lists in-frame clones only, not all of them. The table lists roughly 480,000 clones, around 79% of them singletons. What was sequenced was PBMCs. These TCRs come from a woman between 40 and 50 years old in good health. Some clones in this sample may be carry-over from other donors' samples. Each CDR3 is given with its conserved first and last residue. The D gene is left open where the match is weak. Only some rows state a clone size, as once, few, many or a class for expanded clones.

J gene: TRBJ1-2; V gene: TRBV19; D gene: .; clone size: few; CDR3 DNA: TGTGCCAGTAGCCGGGGGGCGCGAGGCTACACCTTC; CDR3 protein: CASSRGARGYTF
J gene: TRBJ1-4; V gene: TRBV6-1; D gene: TRBD1; clone size: few; CDR3 DNA: TGTGCCAGCAGGGACAGGGGGACGTCTAATGAAAAACTGTTTTTT; CDR3 protein: CASRDRGTSNEKLFF
J gene: TRBJ2-5; V gene: TRBV5-1; D gene: TRBD2; clone size: .; CDR3 DNA: TGCGCCAGCAGCCTGGGGACTAGCGGGAGTAGACGGGAGACCCAGTACTTC; CDR3 protein: CASSLGTSGSRRETQYF
J gene: TRBJ2-2; V gene: TRBV27; D gene: .; clone size: .; CDR3 DNA: TGTGCCAGCAGTTTTGGCGGAGGGGAAACCGGGGAGCTGTTTTTT; CDR3 protein: CASSFGGGETGELFF
J gene: TRBJ2-1; V gene: TRBV4-3; D gene: TRBD2; clone size: .; CDR3 DNA: TGCGCCAGCAGCCCAGAACTAGCGGGAGTGTACAATGAGCAGTTCTTC; CDR3 protein: CASSPELAGVYNEQFF
J gene: TRBJ2-7; V gene: TRBV6-1; D gene: TRBD1; clone size: .; CDR3 DNA: TGTGCCAGCACCGGGACAGAATACGAGCAGTACTTC; CDR3 protein: CASTGTEYEQYF
J gene: TRBJ2-5; V gene: TRBV19; D gene: TRBD2; clone size: .; CDR3 DNA: TGTGCCAGTAGTACCGGGACTAGAGAGACCCAGTACTTC; CDR3 protein: CASSTGTRETQYF
J gene: TRBJ1-1; V gene: TRBV7-3; D gene: .; clone size: .; CDR3 DNA: TGTGCCAGCAGCTTACAGGGTACGGGGGAAGCTTTCTTT; CDR3 protein: CASSLQGTGEAFF
J gene: TRBJ2-3; V gene: TRBV6-4; D gene: TRBD1; clone size: .; CDR3 DNA: TGTGCCAGCAGCTCACAGGGGGCTGGGGCAGATACGCAGTATTTT; CDR3 protein: CASSSQGAGADTQYF
J gene: TRBJ1-2; V gene: TRBV27; D gene: .; clone size: .; CDR3 DNA: TGTGCCAGCAGTTTTGCAGGGACAAACTATGGCTACACCTTC; CDR3 protein: CASSFAGTNYGYTF
J gene: TRBJ2-7; V gene: TRBV7-3; D gene: TRBD2; clone size: few; CDR3 DNA: TGTGCCAGCAGCTGGACTAGCGGGAGCGAGCAGTACTTC; CDR3 protein: CASSWTSGSEQYF
J gene: TRBJ1-5; V gene: TRBV30; D gene: .; clone size: once; CDR3 DNA: TGTGCCTGGAGTGCACTGGGGGCGGGTCAGCCCCAGCATTTT; CDR3 protein: CAWSALGAGQPQHF
J gene: TRBJ2-1; V gene: TRBV11-2; D gene: TRBD2; clone size: .; CDR3 DNA: TGTGCCAGCAGCTTCCGGACTAGGTACAATGAGCAGTTCTTC; CDR3 protein: CASSFRTRYNEQFF
J gene: TRBJ2-1; V gene: TRBV10-2; D gene: TRBD2; clone size: .; CDR3 DNA: TGCGCCAGCAGCCCTAGACGACTAGCGGGTGAGCAGTTCTTC; CDR3 protein: CASSPRRLAGEQFF
J gene: TRBJ1-1; V gene: TRBV28; D gene: TRBD1; clone size: .; CDR3 DNA: TGTGCCAGCAGTTTTTGGAGACAACAGGGGGCGATCGCTGAAGCTTTCTTT; CDR3 protein: CASSFWRQQGAIAEAFF
J gene: TRBJ2-5; V gene: TRBV27; D gene: TRBD2; clone size: .; CDR3 DNA: TGTGCCAGCAGTGAACGTCGACTAGCTGTGGAGACCCAGTACTTC; CDR3 protein: CASSERRLAVETQYF
J gene: TRBJ2-7; V gene: TRBV7-2; D gene: TRBD2; clone size: few; CDR3 DNA: TGTGCCAGCAGCTTCGGGACTAGCGGCCCCTACGAGCAGTACTTC; CDR3 protein: CASSFGTSGPYEQYF
J gene: TRBJ2-6; V gene: TRBV6-1; D gene: .; clone size: few; CDR3 DNA: TGTGCCAGCAGTGAGGCACAGGGAGCCAACGTCCTGACTTTC; CDR3 protein: CASSEAQGANVLTF
J gene: TRBJ1-4; V gene: TRBV7-3; D gene: .; clone size: .; CDR3 DNA: TGTGCCAGCAGCTTCAACTGGGCGGGGGAAGATTCAACTAATGAAAAACTGTTTTTT; CDR3 protein: CASSFNWAGEDSTNEKLFF
J gene: TRBJ2-5; V gene: TRBV9; D gene: TRBD1; clone size: once; CDR3 DNA: TGTGCCAGCAGCGCCCGACAGGGTTCAGGGGAAGAGACCCAGTACTTC; CDR3 protein: CASSARQGSGEETQYF
J gene: TRBJ2-3; V gene: TRBV19; D gene: .; clone size: once; CDR3 DNA: TGTGCCAGTAGTACCCCATCGGGGGCAGATACGCAGTATTTT; CDR3 protein: CASSTPSGADTQYF
J gene: TRBJ2-7; V gene: TRBV30; D gene: .; clone size: .; CDR3 DNA: TGTGCCTGGAGTGTACAGGGTCCCATGGAGCAGTACTTC; CDR3 protein: CAWSVQGPMEQYF
J gene: TRBJ2-7; V gene: TRBV30; D gene: TRBD1; clone size: .; CDR3 DNA: TGTGCCTGGAGTGTTGGCAGGGGGCTCGAGGAGCAGTACTTC; CDR3 protein: CAWSVGRGLEEQYF
J gene: TRBJ1-1; V gene: TRBV5-1; D gene: .; clone size: .; CDR3 DNA: TGCGCCAGCAAGTTATCGGGGCATTCCATGAACACTGAAGCTTTCTTT; CDR3 protein: CASKLSGHSMNTEAFF
J gene: TRBJ2-5; V gene: TRBV5-1; D gene: TRBD1; clone size: .; CDR3 DNA: TGCGCCAGCAGCTTAGGACAGGGTGAGGAGACCCAGTACTTC; CDR3 protein: CASSLGQGEETQYF
J gene: TRBJ2-7; V gene: TRBV5-1; D gene: .; clone size: .; CDR3 DNA: TGCGCCAGCAGCTTGGACAGCACCACTACCTACGAGCAGTACTTC; CDR3 protein: CASSLDSTTTYEQYF
J gene: TRBJ2-5; V gene: TRBV2; D gene: .; clone size: few; CDR3 DNA: TGTGCCAGCAGCGGAGGCTATAGAGAGACCCAGTACTTC; CDR3 protein: CASSGGYRETQYF
J gene: TRBJ2-7; V gene: TRBV6-1; D gene: TRBD1; clone size: .; CDR3 DNA: TGTGCCAGCAGTGATCCGGACAGGGGGCAGTACTTC; CDR3 protein: CASSDPDRGQYF
J gene: TRBJ2-7; V gene: TRBV11-2; D gene: TRBD2; clone size: .; CDR3 DNA: TGTGCCAGCAGCTTAGCCGGGACTAGCTCCTACGAGCAGTACTTC; CDR3 protein: CASSLAGTSSYEQYF
J gene: TRBJ2-2; V gene: TRBV28; D gene: .; clone size: once; CDR3 DNA: TGTGCCAGCAGGGAGACAGGGAGGGTCGGGGAGCTGTTTTTT; CDR3 protein: CASRETGRVGELFF
J gene: TRBJ2-7; V gene: TRBV9; D gene: .; clone size: .; CDR3 DNA: TGTGCCAGCAGCGTAAGGACAGCCTCCTTCTACGAGCAGTACTTC; CDR3 protein: CASSVRTASFYEQYF
J gene: TRBJ1-1; V gene: TRBV5-1; D gene: TRBD1; clone size: .; CDR3 DNA: TGCGCCAGCAGCTTACAGGGGGCGTACACTGAAGCTTTCTTT; CDR3 protein: CASSLQGAYTEAFF
J gene: TRBJ2-1; V gene: TRBV27; D gene: .; clone size: .; CDR3 DNA: TGTGCCAGCAGTTTGTTTAGTCTTGAGTCGGGTAATGAGCAGTTCTTC; CDR3 protein: CASSLFSLESGNEQFF
J gene: TRBJ1-5; V gene: TRBV28; D gene: .; clone size: .; CDR3 DNA: TGTGCCAGCAGTCCCCACAGGGCCAATCAGCCCCAGCATTTT; CDR3 protein: CASSPHRANQPQHF
J gene: TRBJ2-7; V gene: TRBV20-1; D gene: .; clone size: few; CDR3 DNA: TGCAGTGCTAACGCGGGGTACGAGCAGTACTTC; CDR3 protein: CSANAGYEQYF
J gene: TRBJ2-1; V gene: TRBV7-9; D gene: TRBD2; clone size: .; CDR3 DNA: TGTGCCAGCAGCTTAAGTCTAGCGGGCGCCTACAATGAGCAGTTCTTC; CDR3 protein: CASSLSLAGAYNEQFF
J gene: TRBJ1-6; V gene: TRBV27; D gene: .; clone size: .; CDR3 DNA: TGTGCCAGCAGTTCGCCAGGAACCTATAATTCACCCCTCCACTTT; CDR3 protein: CASSSPGTYNSPLHF